This TCR beta chain was captured in a study of blood T cell repertoires in COVID-19. Across the study: Collection of acute and convalescent COVID-19 samples took place in the United States, Italy and Spain. PBMCs, B-cell-depleted T cells, or T cells were the source of the cDNA or gDNA that made up the material.

Methods used by the authors: Nucleated cell counts were estimated from reference gene primer amplification. The repertoire was sequenced with immunoSEQ multiplex PCR; TCRdb's copy has only in-frame clones and lacks some. V and J calls and clone size are copied from that table; D and trimming were computed from the DNA. The table lists some 160,000 clones, 85% to 90% of them singletons. This clone was seen once. V shed 4 bases and J 3 bases; nucleotides not matched to a gene: 3. Germline V lookup: CDR1 SGHNT, CDR2 YYREEE (reference sequence). The CDR3 loop spans 14 amino acids. This sequence joins TRBV5-4 and TRBJ2-1, with 8 bases that match TRBD2. The origin of this receptor is a woman of 80 years or more with COVID-19, enrolled during active disease. The source material was peripheral blood. The CDR3 spells CASSIGTSYNEQFF. The CDR3 DNA follows: TGTGCCAGCAGCATCGGGACTAGCTACAATGAGCAGTTCTTC.